Listed below are T cell receptor beta chains from one sample, sequenced in a study of T cells after posttransplantation cyclophosphamide. The table came from immunoSEQ multiplex PCR; TCRdb's copy has only in-frame clones and leaves some out. The data list 23,000 or so clones, none observed once; 1.8% falls to the top ten. Here the sequenced sample was PBMCs, taken after allogeneic stem cell transplant with posttransplant cyclophosphamide. These receptors originate from a male patient in his late teens or twenties who received an allogeneic stem cell transplant from a related donor, was CMV-positive, and had no GVHD. Some T cells may be transferred from the graft donor. The CDR3 runs from the conserved cysteine through the conserved F or W. D genes are given only for firm matches. Clone size, where shown, is once, few, many, or a class for clones that have expanded.

>many|TRBV5-4|TRBJ2-2|-
CASSLGPGPRGTGELFF
TGTGCCAGCAGCTTGGGGCCAGGCCCCCGGGGGACCGGGGAGCTGTTTTTT
>many|TRBV5-8|TRBJ1-3|-
CASSLRVSYF
TGTGCCAGCAGCTTGAGAGTATCATATTTT
>many|TRBV9|TRBJ1-1|TRBD1
CASSASQGFTEAFF
TGTGCCAGCAGCGCATCACAGGGGTTCACGGAAGCTTTCTTT
>many|TRBV27|TRBJ1-4|-
CASTPGGGEKLFF
TGTGCCAGCACCCCCGGGGGGGGAGAAAAACTGTTTTTT
>many|TRBV4-3|TRBJ2-7|TRBD1
CASSQYDRGGEQYF
TGCGCCAGCAGCCAATACGACAGGGGAGGCGAGCAGTACTTC
>many|TRBV18|TRBJ2-7|TRBD1
CASSPPGQGEEEQYF
TGTGCCAGCTCACCTCCCGGACAGGGGGAGGAAGAGCAGTACTTC
>many|TRBV19|TRBJ2-7|TRBD2
CASSRASGSVSYEQYF
TGTGCCAGTTCCCGGGCTAGCGGGAGCGTCTCCTACGAGCAGTACTTC
>many|TRBV28|TRBJ2-1|-
CASSLFGSSYNEQFF
TGTGCCAGCAGTTTATTCGGGAGCTCCTACAATGAGCAGTTCTTC
>many|TRBV7-8|TRBJ1-2|-
CASGQNSLYGYTF
TGTGCCAGCGGCCAGAACAGCCTTTATGGCTACACCTTC
>many|TRBV7-8|TRBJ2-7|TRBD2
CASSPIVRGDFSYEQYF
TGTGCCAGCAGCCCAATCGTCCGGGGGGACTTTTCCTACGAGCAGTACTTC
>many|TRBV7-3|TRBJ2-1|TRBD2
CASSSTSGGLNEQFF
TGTGCCAGCAGCTCAACTAGCGGGGGCCTCAATGAGCAGTTCTTC
>many|TRBV28|TRBJ2-1|TRBD2
CASSTPSGASANEQFF
TGTGCCAGCAGTACCCCGAGCGGGGCTAGCGCCAATGAGCAGTTCTTC
>many|TRBV7-3|TRBJ2-5|-
CASSLGLASDETQYF
TGTGCCAGCAGCTTAGGGTTAGCTTCGGATGAGACCCAGTACTTC
>many|TRBV28|TRBJ2-3|-
CASTSSPDTQYF
TGTGCCAGCACGAGTTCACCAGATACGCAGTATTTT
>many|TRBV10-3|TRBJ2-1|TRBD2
CAISGTSGRRNNEQFF
TGTGCCATCAGCGGGACTAGCGGGAGACGTAACAATGAGCAGTTCTTC
>many|TRBV27|TRBJ2-4|-
CASSLSGTGYIAKNIQYF
TGTGCCAGCAGTTTATCAGGTACAGGGTACATAGCCAAAAACATTCAGTACTTC
>many|TRBV9|TRBJ1-4|-
CASSLQENEKLFF
TGTGCCAGCAGCCTACAGGAAAATGAAAAACTGTTTTTT
>many|TRBV28|TRBJ2-7|-
CASSLRNGGYEQYF
TGTGCCAGCAGTTTACGAAACGGGGGATACGAGCAGTACTTC
>-|TRBV11-2|TRBJ2-7|TRBD2
CASSRSGTGVLYEQYF
TGTGCCAGCAGCCGGAGCGGGACGGGGGTTTTATACGAGCAGTACTTC
>many|TRBV2|TRBJ2-5|-
CASSDSGTFQETQYF
TGTGCCAGCAGTGATTCGGGTACCTTTCAAGAGACCCAGTACTTC
>many|TRBV27|TRBJ1-4|TRBD1
CASGSWGQGGEKLFF
TGTGCCAGCGGGAGCTGGGGACAGGGCGGTGAAAAACTGTTTTTT
>many|TRBV5-4|TRBJ1-1|-
CASSLGRGDTEAFF
TGTGCCAGCAGCTTGGGCAGGGGAGACACTGAAGCTTTCTTT
>many|TRBV6-1|TRBJ1-1|-
CASSRTALNTEAFF
TGTGCCAGCAGCAGGACAGCATTGAACACTGAAGCTTTCTTT
>many|TRBV7-8|TRBJ2-2|-
CASSLLALNTNTGELFF
TGTGCCAGCAGCTTACTAGCATTGAACACTAACACCGGGGAGCTGTTTTTT
>many|TRBV6-6|TRBJ2-7|-
CATKDTGLDYEQYF
TGTGCAACGAAGGATACAGGTCTCGATTACGAGCAGTACTTC
>many|TRBV7-9|TRBJ2-2|-
CASSLFGELFF
TGTGCCAGCAGTCTTTTCGGGGAGCTGTTTTTT
>many|TRBV6-5|TRBJ2-4|TRBD2
CASSYSRTSGANIQYF
TGTGCCAGCAGTTACTCCCGGACTAGCGGGGCAAACATTCAGTACTTC
>many|TRBV5-4|TRBJ2-1|TRBD1
CASSSGQARLQAVFF
TGTGCCAGCAGCTCGGGACAGGCAAGACTCCAAGCAGTTTTCTTC
>many|TRBV5-1|TRBJ1-1|-
CASSLDMNTEAFF
TGCGCCAGCAGCTTGGACATGAACACTGAAGCTTTCTTT
>many|TRBV10-3|TRBJ2-1|TRBD2
CAIGLAVYNEQFF
TGTGCCATCGGACTAGCGGTCTACAATGAGCAGTTCTTC
>few|TRBV2|TRBJ2-7|TRBD1
CASMRTGLYEQYF
TGTGCCAGCATGCGGACAGGGCTCTACGAGCAGTACTTC
>many|TRBV18|TRBJ2-6|TRBD1
CASSLTTGRANVLTF
TGTGCCAGCTCACTCACGACAGGGCGGGCCAACGTCCTGACTTTC
>many|TRBV18|TRBJ2-3|-
CASSPNTDTQYF
TGTGCCAGCTCCCCCAACACAGATACGCAGTATTTT
>many|TRBV7-9|TRBJ2-1|TRBD2
CASSSGTSGHYNEQFF
TGTGCCAGCAGTTCTGGGACTAGCGGACACTACAATGAGCAGTTCTTC
>many|TRBV2|TRBJ1-2|TRBD1
CASSNRQGNYGYTF
TGTGCCAGCAGTAACCGACAGGGCAACTATGGCTACACCTTC